This TCR beta chain emerged from a study of memory CD4+ T cells and cytomegalovirus serostatus. Study summary: This sample comes from healthy Belgian adults, roughly 9 CMV seropositive, around 26 seronegative.

Whole-study findings and limits: CD4+ memory repertoires contained about two fifths of the roughly 150 reported CMV TCRbeta sequences.

This clone came up once. Its antigen remains unidentified. The sort gate was single viable CD3+CD4+CD8-CD45RO+ cells for memory CD4+ T cells. Generated by immunoSEQ multiplex PCR, the TCRdb table keeps only in-frame clones and is missing some. The sample lists about 57,000 clones; under 80% were seen once. This CDR3 is 14 amino acids long. V was cut by 6 bases and J by 4 bases, with 12 bases left in between. The V gene's germline CDR1 is SGHVS and CDR2 FQNEAQ. The sample was memory CD4+ T cells from blood. The V call is TRBV7-8, the J call TRBJ2-2, with D perhaps matching TRBD1 (5 bases). The TCR originated in an adult in good health and CMV-seronegative. CDR3 coding DNA: TGTGCCAGCAGTGGCCCTCAGGGCACCGGGGAGCTGTTTTTT. It translates to CASSGPQGTGELFF.